This T cell receptor beta chain appears in the sequencing data of a study of T-cell memory formation after mild COVID-19. Study-level points and caveats: Contracting clones from day 15 to 85 had balanced CD4/CD8; later expanders favoured CD4+.

V lost 7 bases, J lost 9 bases, and 15 bases lay in between. The germline V gene has CDR1 SEHNR and CDR2 FQNEAQ (reference sequence). The CDR3 runs to 12 residues. TCRdb ran MiXCR on the 5' RACE reads and lists one entry per CDR3 protein. Among around 220,000 distinct CDR3 sequences, about 17% were seen once, and the ten largest hold about 4%. Remarks on this clonotype: Its target is unknown.

The clonotype comes from a man between 18 and 29 years old who had mild COVID-19 (a few samples of this study predate the infection). Cell type and time point are not known. The sequencing input was PBMCs or a T cell subset sorted from them (not recorded which). The chain carries TRBV7-9 and TRBJ1-2, with a weak D call TRBD1 (6 bases). CDR3 nucleotides: TGTGCCAGCAACATACAGGGTGGAAGCTACACCTTC. It codes for CASNIQGGSYTF. Combining the CDR3 with reference TRBV7-9 and TRBJ1-2 gives the whole variable domain DTGVSQNPRHKITKRGQNVTFRCDPISEHNRLYWYRQTLGQGPEFLTYFQNEAQLEKSRLLSDRFSAERPKGSFSTLEIQRTEQGDSAMYLCASNIQGGSYTFGSGTRLTVV.